These 30 T cell receptor beta chains originate from one sample sequenced in a study of blood T cell repertoires in COVID-19. Sequencing was performed with immunoSEQ multiplex PCR; in TCRdb, only in-frame clones are kept and a portion is missing. Of roughly 300,000 clones listed, 88% are singletons. The material sequenced was peripheral blood. The receptor set was obtained from a man between 18 and 29 years old with active or convalescent COVID-19.

This clone is a singleton in its sample. V is TRBV5-6 and J is TRBJ1-1; D call uncertain. Trimming shortened V by 2 bases and J by 9 bases, and 8 bases separated the two germline ends. Germline V lookup: CDR1 SGHDT, CDR2 YYEEEE. The CDR3 has 11 residues. The CDR3 nucleotides read TGTGCCAGCAGCTTCAGGAGGCAAGCTTTCTTT. Translation: CASSFRRQAFF.

The chain joins TRBV29-1 to TRBJ2-5; 9 bases agree with TRBD2. V lost 5 bases and J lost 4; bases outside the gene matches: 5. Germline V gene data show CDR1 as SQVTM and CDR2 as ANQGSEA. The CDR3 totals 13 residues. The CDR3: CSVFSGGGETQYF. In DNA, the CDR3 is TGCAGCGTTTTTAGCGGGGGAGGAGAGACCCAGTACTTC. The complete variable domain, with remaining parts taken from reference TRBV29-1 and TRBJ2-5, reads SAVISQKPSRDICQRGTSLTIQCQVDSQVTMMFWYRQQPGQSLTLIATANQGSEATYESGFVIDKFPISRPNLTFSTLTVSNMSPEDSSIYLCSVFSGGGETQYFGPGTRLLVL.

The V and J genes are TRBV5-1 and TRBJ1-2; 9 nucleotides match TRBD1. Looked up from germline, CDR1 is SGHRS and CDR2 is YFSETQ. Trimming removed 4 bases from V and 1 base from J; junction bases left unmatched: 8. This CDR3 is 16 amino acids long. The CDR3 sequence is CASSGKQGAHNYGYTF. As DNA, the CDR3 is TGCGCCAGCAGCGGCAAACAGGGGGCGCATAACTATGGCTACACCTTC.

This chain connects TRBV11-2 to TRBJ2-4, with 9 bases lining up with TRBD2. Germline V lookup: CDR1 SGHAT, CDR2 FQNNGV. V shed 4 bases and J 3 bases; nucleotides not matched to a gene: 7. This CDR3 is built from 16 residues. DNA of the CDR3: TGTGCCAGCAGCTCCCCTAGCGGGGTTAACAAAAACATTCAGTACTTC. It encodes CASSSPSGVNKNIQYF.

Remarks on this clone: This specimen includes other DNA sequences encoding the same CDR3. This chain connects TRBV12-3 or TRBV12-4 to TRBJ2-5, with 8 bases aligning to TRBD1. V dropped 6 bases and J dropped 5; count of bases not matched to a gene: 5. The CDR3 runs to 13 residues. CDR3 protein: CASRLDRGETQYF. The DNA of the CDR3 is TGTGCCAGCAGGCTAGACAGGGGTGAGACCCAGTACTTC.

This clone was seen only once. The CDR3 DNA reads as TGTGCCAGCAGCCCCTCCGATGAAAAACTGTTTTTT. Residues: CASSPSDEKLFF. This chain connects TRBV7-9 to TRBJ1-4, with D hard to call. Germline CDR1 reads SEHNR; CDR2 reads FQNEAQ (reference sequence). The V end lost 5 bases, the J end lost 6 bases, and 7 bases lay between the germline ends. The CDR3 has 12 residues.

V is TRBV12-5 and J is TRBJ2-2, with 7 nucleotides matching TRBD1. J was trimmed by 3 bases and V by 2 bases; bases with no gene match: 6. CDR3 length: 16 amino acids. The germline V gene encodes CDR1 LGHNT and CDR2 FRNRAP. The CDR3 spells CASGLPSTGYTGELFF. DNA for the CDR3: TGTGCTAGTGGTTTGCCATCGACAGGGTACACCGGGGAGCTGTTTTTT.

V is TRBV30 and J is TRBJ2-1; D possibly corresponds to TRBD2 (6 bases). Germline V lookup: CDR1 GTSNPN, CDR2 SVGIG (reference sequence). The CDR3 extends over 14 amino acids. Deletions cut 4 bases from V and 5 bases from J, with 15 bases between. CDR3 protein: CAWKPLGLHNEQFF. CDR3 DNA sequence: TGTGCCTGGAAACCTTTGGGACTGCACAATGAGCAGTTCTTC.

The chain carries TRBV19 and TRBJ2-2, with no clear D. Trimming left V 1 base short and J 1 base short, with 13 bases between. This CDR3 comprises 17 residues. CDR1 and CDR2 (germline): LNHDA, SQIVND (reference sequence). This CDR3 reads CASSIAPSLLNTGELFF. CDR3 DNA sequence: TGTGCCAGTAGTATAGCCCCCTCCCTCCTGAACACCGGGGAGCTGTTTTTT.

The chain links TRBV9 to TRBJ2-2; tentatively, D is TRBD2 (5 bases). The CDR3 consists of 16 residues. Trimming removed 4 bases at V and 1 base at J, with 14 bases between. Germline assignment: CDR1 SGDLS and CDR2 YYNGEE. CDR3 in DNA: TGTGCCAGCAGCCTTCCTGGCGGGCAGAACACCGGGGAGCTGTTTTTT. As protein: CASSLPGGQNTGELFF.

The chain employs TRBV6-5 and TRBJ2-7; a weak D match, TRBD2 (6 bases). Germline V CDR1 and CDR2: MNHEY, SVGAGI. V dropped 5 bases and J dropped 0 bases, with 14 bases sitting between them. The CDR3 contains 15 residues. CDR3 DNA: TGTGCCAGCAGTCCAAACGGGGGATTCTCCTACGAGCAGTACTTC. Its translation is CASSPNGGFSYEQYF.

This clone was counted a few times. The genes are TRBV19 and TRBJ2-3, with 11 bases identical to TRBD2. CDR1 and CDR2 from the germline V gene are LNHDA and SQIVND (reference sequence). This CDR3 is built from 18 residues. The V segment lost 5 bases and the J segment 0 bases; nucleotides outside the gene matches: 10. The CDR3 sequence: CASSGGTSGAPSTDTQYF. The CDR3, as DNA: TGTGCCAGTAGTGGAGGGACTAGCGGCGCGCCTAGCACAGATACGCAGTATTTT.

V is TRBV9 and J is TRBJ2-6, with TRBD1 identical over 10 bases. V trimming: 4 bases; J trimming: 2 bases; junction bases outside the gene matches: 9. The CDR3 has 18 residues. CDR1 and CDR2 from the germline V gene are SGDLS and YYNGEE. CDR3 sequence reads: CASSPRQGALTGANVLTF. As DNA, the CDR3 is TGTGCCAGCAGCCCGCGACAGGGGGCGTTAACTGGGGCCAACGTCCTGACTTTC.

The gene calls are TRBV15 and TRBJ2-5; 13 bases align to TRBD2. CDR3 length: 16 amino acids. Germline V CDR1 and CDR2: LNHNV, YYDKDF (reference sequence). V lost 3 bases to trimming and J lost 5 bases; unmatched junction nucleotides: 6. The CDR3 region is CATSRPGTSGAETQYF. The CDR3 nucleotides read TGTGCCACCAGCAGGCCCGGGACTAGCGGGGCCGAGACCCAGTACTTC.

This clone was recorded only once. The chain links TRBV2 to TRBJ2-3; 8 nucleotides line up with TRBD1. The trim removed 4 bases at V and 6 bases at J, leaving 12 bases unmatched. The CDR3 covers 16 residues. Germline assignment: CDR1 SNHLY and CDR2 FYNNEI. In DNA, the CDR3 is TGTGCCAGCAGTGGCTTGGACAGGGCGAGGCCTGATACGCAGTATTTT. This codes for CASSGLDRARPDTQYF.

The genes are TRBV19 and TRBJ2-1, with TRBD2 as a possible D gene (6 bases). Germline CDR1 LNHDA, CDR2 SQIVND (reference sequence). CDR3 length equals 15 residues. Trimming took 5 bases from V and 3 from J, leaving 14 bases between them. The CDR3 loop is CASSGWGVLYNEQFF. The CDR3 nucleotides are TGTGCCAGTAGTGGGTGGGGGGTTCTCTACAATGAGCAGTTCTTC.

The chain is built from TRBV7-9 and TRBJ2-5; 8 bases map to TRBD1. With 1 base clipped from V and 4 bases from J, the junction kept 5 bases outside the gene matches. The CDR3 runs 15 residues. Germline values: CDR1 SEHNR, CDR2 FQNEAQ (reference sequence). The CDR3, as DNA: TGTGCCAGCAGCTTAGAAGCCAGGGGGCGAGAGACCCAGTACTTC. Amino acids: CASSLEARGRETQYF.

The chain couples TRBV4-1 to TRBJ1-5; maybe TRBD1 (5 bases). The CDR3 is made up of 13 amino acids. V lost 4 bases and J lost 3, with 7 bases in between. CDR1 is MGHRA and CDR2 is YSYEKL in the germline V gene. The CDR3, as DNA: TGCGCCAGCAGCCTCAGGGACAATCAGCCCCAGCATTTT. Translation: CASSLRDNQPQHF.

The genes are TRBV6-1 and TRBJ1-4; possible D gene TRBD1, 6 bases. The CDR3 length is 16 residues. CDR1 and CDR2 from the germline V gene are MNHNS and SASEGT. The V gene lost 4 bases and the J gene lost 0 bases, with 12 bases spanning the gap. CDR3 sequence: CASSVTPGATNEKLFF. The DNA for the CDR3 is TGTGCCAGCAGTGTCACTCCAGGGGCAACTAATGAAAAACTGTTTTTT.

The chain uses TRBV1 and TRBJ2-3; the table gives TRBD2 as D, unverified against the DNA. TRBV1 is assigned pseudogene status. There are 17 residues in the CDR3. CDR3 region: CTSSQSPEGGASDTQYF. CDR3 nucleotides: TGCACCAGCAGCCAATCCCCTGAGGGGGGGGCATCAGATACGCAGTATTTT.

DNA for the CDR3: TGTGCCAGCAGCCATGACAGGGGGCTGGAGGAGACCCAGTACTTC. This sequence encodes CASSHDRGLEETQYF. The chain joins TRBV7-6 to TRBJ2-5; 10 nucleotides agree with TRBD1. Germline V lookup: CDR1 SGHVS, CDR2 FNYEAQ. V was pared by 5 bases and J by 5 bases, with 8 bases of the junction left unmatched. The CDR3 is 15 residues long.

J is TRBJ1-2 and V is TRBV2; a weak D match, TRBD1 (6 bases). V dropped 1 base and J dropped 1 base, with 16 bases sitting between them. The CDR3 runs to 17 residues. Germline CDR1 reads SNHLY; CDR2 reads FYNNEI. The CDR3 loop reads CASSEGVRTDLNYGYTF. The CDR3 DNA reads as TGTGCCAGCAGTGAAGGGGTACGGACAGACCTTAACTATGGCTACACCTTC.

The chain is built from TRBV11-2 and TRBJ2-2; no reliable D call. This CDR3 spans 11 amino acids. V dropped 6 bases and J dropped 5 bases, with 4 bases sitting between them. Germline CDR1 reads SGHAT; CDR2 reads FQNNGV. This CDR3 reads CASSPTGELFF. The CDR3 DNA is TGTGCCAGCAGTCCTACCGGGGAGCTGTTTTTT.

V is TRBV9 and J is TRBJ2-3, with 10 nucleotides matching TRBD2. The junction had 5 bases not matched to a gene; V was cut back by 2 bases and J by 2 bases. This CDR3 has 16 amino acids. In germline, CDR1 is SGDLS, CDR2 YYNGEE. In nucleotides, the CDR3 is TGTGCCAGCAGCGTGGGTAGCGGGGGGTTCACAGATACGCAGTATTTT. This encodes CASSVGSGGFTDTQYF.

This clone was detected once. This rearrangement joins TRBV5-4 to TRBJ2-3; 9 positions match TRBD1. This CDR3 region has 16 residues. V was clipped by 4 bases and J by 5 bases; unmatched bases: 11. CDR1 is SGHNT, CDR2 YYREEE, per germline (reference sequence). CDR3 bases: TGTGCCAGCAGCCCGCCCGGGACAGGGTCGAGAGATACGCAGTATTTT. Encoded protein: CASSPPGTGSRDTQYF.

This chain uses TRBV11-2 with TRBJ2-5, with 14 bases identical to TRBD2. The CDR3 is made up of 16 amino acids. Looked up from germline, CDR1 is SGHAT and CDR2 is FQNNGV. V lost 5 bases and J lost 5; bases outside the gene matches: 7. CDR3 in DNA: TGTGCCAGCAGCCCGCGACTAGCGGGGGGGAGGGAGACCCAGTACTTC. Translation: CASSPRLAGGRETQYF.

The V call is TRBV6-6, the J call TRBJ1-2; the D gene is possibly TRBD1 (5 bases). V was cut by 4 bases and J by 5 bases, with 11 bases left in between. This CDR3 has 13 residues. Germline V CDR1 and CDR2: MNHNY, SVGAGI (reference sequence). This CDR3 reads CASSSPTEYGYTF. DNA of the CDR3: TGTGCCAGCAGTTCCCCGACAGAGTATGGCTACACCTTC.

CDR3 sequence (DNA): TGTGCCAGCAGTTCCCTCTCCTACGAGCAGTACTTC. Translating gives CASSSLSYEQYF. The chain employs TRBV2 and TRBJ2-7; no reliable D call. V lost 5 bases to trimming and J lost 0 bases, with 5 bases between them. This CDR3 has 12 amino acids. Germline values: CDR1 SNHLY, CDR2 FYNNEI.

The chain uses TRBV7-6 and TRBJ1-1, with 10 bases aligning to TRBD1. The CDR3 is made up of 14 amino acids. Germline trimming cut 4 bases from V and 5 bases from J; bases unmatched to any gene: 4. Per germline, CDR1 SGHVS and CDR2 FNYEAQ. The DNA of the CDR3 is TGTGCCAGCAGCTCCGGGACAGGGGTTACTGAAGCTTTCTTT. Protein: CASSSGTGVTEAFF.

V and J are TRBV7-8 and TRBJ2-1; D call uncertain. This CDR3 spans 16 amino acids. Germline V lookup: CDR1 SGHVS, CDR2 FQNEAQ. Trimming pared 2 bases from V and 10 bases from J, leaving 21 bases between. The CDR3 DNA follows: TGTGCCAGCAGCTTACATCGTTCTACGGTCCCTATCGAGCAGTTCTTC. Amino acids: CASSLHRSTVPIEQFF.